The present entry profiles one T cell receptor (beta chain) with its context. Primers: 60 Vbeta forward and 13 Jbeta reverse. Only in-frame clones appear in the TCRdb table, and some are missing; sequencing was by immunoSEQ multiplex PCR. In all, the sample yields 100,000 to 150,000 clones. CDR1 is KGHSH, CDR2 LQKENI, per germline. The V gene lost 0 bases and the J gene lost 4 bases, with 7 bases spanning the gap. The CDR3 has 14 residues. The data were obtained in a study of cytomegalovirus exposure and HLA in healthy donors. The sequence came from a man younger than 30 in good health and CMV-seronegative. The chain carries TRBV18 and TRBJ1-3, with unresolved D. The sequencing input was PBMCs. The CDR3: CASSPPTRGNTIYF. CDR3 DNA: TGTGCCAGCTCACCACCGACGCGGGGAAACACCATATATTTT.